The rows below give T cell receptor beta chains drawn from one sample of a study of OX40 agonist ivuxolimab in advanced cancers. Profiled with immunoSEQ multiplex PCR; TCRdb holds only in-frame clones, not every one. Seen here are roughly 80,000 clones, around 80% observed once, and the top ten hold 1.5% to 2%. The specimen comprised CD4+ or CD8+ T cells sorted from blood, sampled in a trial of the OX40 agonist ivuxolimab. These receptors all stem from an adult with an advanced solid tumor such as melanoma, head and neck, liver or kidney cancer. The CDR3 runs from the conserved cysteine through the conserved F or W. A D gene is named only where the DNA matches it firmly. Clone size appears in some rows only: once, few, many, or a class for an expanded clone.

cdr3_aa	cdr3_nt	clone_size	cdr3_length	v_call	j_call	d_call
CAWSERGARAFF	TGTGCCTGGAGTGAAAGGGGAGCTCGGGCTTTCTTT	few	12	TRBV30	TRBJ1-1	NA
CASMTGTSFRIITDTQYF	TGTGCCAGCATGACCGGGACTAGCTTTCGGATAATCACAGATACGCAGTATTTT	NA	18	TRBV2	TRBJ2-3	TRBD2
CASSLERKQGVRNEQFF	TGTGCCAGCAGCTTGGAACGGAAACAGGGGGTTAGGAATGAGCAGTTCTTC	NA	17	TRBV5-8	TRBJ2-1	TRBD1
CASSQGSGGGAYTQYF	TGTGCCAGCAGCCAAGGCTCAGGCGGGGGGGCTTATACGCAGTATTTT	NA	16	TRBV4-2	TRBJ2-3	TRBD2
CASGLVRRENTEAFF	TGTGCTAGTGGTTTGGTACGAAGGGAGAACACTGAAGCTTTCTTT	NA	15	TRBV12-5	TRBJ1-1	NA
CASAQGLWDTEAFF	TGTGCCAGCGCCCAGGGCTTATGGGACACTGAAGCTTTCTTT	once	14	TRBV6-6	TRBJ1-1	NA
CASSLMEGTTDTQYF	TGTGCCAGCAGTTTGATGGAAGGGACCACAGATACGCAGTATTTT	once	15	TRBV28	TRBJ2-3	NA
CASSPTRGNTEAFF	TGTGCCAGCAGCCCAACCAGGGGGAACACTGAAGCTTTCTTT	NA	14	TRBV5-4	TRBJ1-1	NA
CASTQRVGETQYF	TGTGCCAGCACCCAACGGGTGGGGGAGACCCAGTACTTC	few	13	TRBV6-1	TRBJ2-5	NA
CASSPRTGENTEAFF	TGTGCCAGCTCACCACGGACAGGGGAGAACACTGAAGCTTTCTTT	NA	15	TRBV18	TRBJ1-1	TRBD1
CASRGDGGMNTGELFF	TGCGCCAGCAGGGGGGATGGCGGGATGAACACCGGGGAGCTGTTTTTT	NA	16	TRBV5-1	TRBJ2-2	NA
CASSQVGQNRYEQYF	TGCGCCAGCAGCCAAGTAGGGCAGAACCGCTACGAGCAGTACTTC	NA	15	TRBV4-1	TRBJ2-7	NA
CASSRHNGLALWADTQYF	TGTGCCAGCAGCCGACATAACGGACTAGCCCTATGGGCAGATACGCAGTATTTT	once	18	TRBV7-9	TRBJ2-3	TRBD2
CASSQTGWGGYTF	TGTGCCAGCAGCCAGACAGGCTGGGGTGGCTACACCTTC	NA	13	TRBV9	TRBJ1-2	NA
CAWSGGGVAQPQHF	TGTGCCTGGAGTGGGGGAGGGGTGGCTCAGCCCCAGCATTTT	few	14	TRBV30	TRBJ1-5	NA
CASSFWTGARVDYEQYF	TGTGCCAGCAGTTTTTGGACAGGGGCTCGGGTCGACTACGAGCAGTACTTC	NA	17	TRBV28	TRBJ2-7	TRBD1
CASTLLKVWPQHF	TGTGCCAGCACCCTCCTTAAAGTGTGGCCCCAGCATTTT	NA	13	TRBV2	TRBJ1-5	NA
CSARLVYEQYF	TGCAGTGCTAGACTGGTCTACGAGCAGTACTTC	NA	11	TRBV20-1	TRBJ2-7	NA
CASNPGTGGYEQYF	TGTGCCAGCAACCCAGGGACAGGGGGCTACGAGCAGTACTTC	NA	14	TRBV6-1	TRBJ2-7	TRBD1
CASSTRQGVIYGYTF	TGTGCCAGCAGTACCCGACAGGGGGTTATCTATGGCTACACCTTC	NA	15	TRBV6-1	TRBJ1-2	TRBD1
CASSSREARYGYTF	TGCGCCAGCAGCTCCCGGGAGGCCAGGTATGGCTACACCTTC	NA	14	TRBV5-1	TRBJ1-2	NA
CASSPRTGDGYTF	TGTGCCAGCAGCCCCCGGACGGGAGATGGCTACACCTTC	NA	13	TRBV14	TRBJ1-2	NA
CASSFKDQPQHF	TGTGCCAGCAGCTTTAAAGACCAGCCCCAGCATTTT	few	12	TRBV5-4	TRBJ1-5	NA
CAWSALSGILPEQFF	TGTGCCTGGAGTGCCCTTAGCGGGATCTTACCCGAGCAGTTCTTC	once	15	TRBV30	TRBJ2-1	TRBD2